This TCR beta chain was recovered during a study of CXCR3-negative and CXCR3-positive naive CD8 T cells. The CDR3 runs to 15 residues. Per germline, CDR1 DFQATT and CDR2 SNEGSKA (reference sequence). Worth noting for this clonotype: Its antigen remains unknown.

Libraries of TRB cDNA were made by 5' RACE and carried UMIs. TCRdb re-analyzed the 5' RACE reads; it lists each CDR3 protein once, without DNA. The sample table includes some 45,000 distinct CDR3 sequences. Study outcomes and limitations: TRBV-TRBJ usage was alike in naive CXCR3-negative and CXCR3-positive cells but differed in memory cells.

The chain uses TRBV20-1 and TRBJ2-7. The source of this sequence is a human donor in good health. Some clones in this sample may be carry-over from other donors' samples. Sequenced material: naive CXCR3- CD8+ T cells from blood. Subset given: CD45RO-CCR7+CD27+CD95- naive CD8+ T cells lacking CXCR3 (TNR3-). This chain's CDR3 is CSARDPKESSYEQYF.